Listed below are T cell receptor beta chains from one sample, sequenced in a study of blood T cell repertoires in COVID-19. Clones were sequenced by immunoSEQ multiplex PCR, and TCRdb holds only the in-frame ones, with some missing. The profile covers some 380,000 clones, with approximately 85% appearing a single time and approximately 2.1% taken by the ten largest. The sample consisted of PBMCs or T cells enriched from blood (not recorded which). The origin of the receptors is a woman aged 40-49 years with acute COVID-19. The conserved cysteine and the conserved F or W are not part of the CDR3 here.

V gene,CDR3 length,CDR3 protein
TRBV9,13,ASSGGQSGKAGYT
TRBV7-2,11,ASSLGTGAEAF
TRBV25-1,12,ASSGQGTNGGYT
TRBV19,12,ASSFVSDNYGYT
TRBV19,12,ASSIDIQSYGYT
TRBV20-1,12,SASLAGTGHGYT
TRBV18,16,ASSPGFGGGKSSYEQY
TRBV29-1,16,SVEGGVGGDFFNEKLF
TRBV5-4,17,ASSLHSFRGGAVYNEQF
TRBV5-1,14,ASSQGTSGEADTQY
TRBV4-1,13,ASNGGKGGFYGYT
TRBV7-6,13,ASSLDGTYYNEQF
TRBV12-3/TRBV12-4,10,ASRARDPKLF
TRBV3-1/TRBV3-2,12,ASSQGQSDSPLH
TRBV5-1,13,ASSYRGSPNYGYT
TRBV7-6,13,ASSLLGGSYNEQF
TRBV6-5,12,ASLVAFSNQPQH
TRBV7-9,12,ASSLGKGDYEQY
TRBV11-2,13,ASRKVAGHTDTQY
TRBV5-1,13,ASSLRTPPNTEAF
TRBV30,12,AWSRDFEAYEQY
TRBV4-1,13,ASSQSQGEQETQY
TRBV30,11,AWSSQGAIEAF
TRBV5-4,15,ASSPRTGGRVLSGYT
TRBV11-2,11,ASSLGPVYEQY
TRBV11-2,13,ASSLVGDLGKKLF